A selection of T cell receptor beta chains follows, all from one sample in a study of beta chain features in type 1 diabetes. This table comes from immunoSEQ multiplex PCR, and its TCRdb copy is limited to in-frame clones, with some not included. The table has about 340,000 clones, approximately 12% seen once. Sequencing used naive CD4+ T cells from blood. Receptor source: a woman between 18 and 29 years old with type 1 diabetes. Both conserved end residues are trimmed from each CDR3.

j_call v_call cdr3_aa
TRBJ1-4 TRBV5-4 ASGRGSGNEKLF
TRBJ2-1 TRBV28 ASSSPSPGDNEQF
TRBJ2-1 TRBV4-3 ASSQNPSGVQF
TRBJ2-1 TRBV4-3 ASSQDPLGGEQF
TRBJ1-1 TRBV28 ASRKGRGTEAF
TRBJ2-5 TRBV9 ASSPSGQSGTQY
TRBJ2-3 TRBV18 ASSPPYGGGTDTQY
TRBJ2-1 TRBV14 ASSHEGAQF
TRBJ2-7 TRBV18 ASSPGLASTYEQY
TRBJ2-3 TRBV27 ASSLYRADTQY
TRBJ2-1 TRBV30 AWSVRRGSIDEQF
TRBJ1-2 TRBV9 ASSSREWGYGYT
TRBJ2-2 TRBV7-7 ASSLGLATGELF
TRBJ2-4 TRBV27 ASSPRTGGLDIQY
TRBJ2-2 TRBV7-9 ASSLRDTTNTGELF
TRBJ2-1 TRBV9 ASSPRGFGNEQF
TRBJ2-5 TRBV9 ASSVRGRRETQY
TRBJ1-2 TRBV7-2 ASTLRRATNYGYT
TRBJ1-1 TRBV5-1 ASSAAGHNTEAF
TRBJ1-2 TRBV11-2 ASSLVRGLGYT
TRBJ1-5 TRBV10-3 AISGQGNQPQH
TRBJ2-5 TRBV29-1 SVEGYRGTETQY
TRBJ2-3 TRBV7-2 ASSLLLDTDTQY
TRBJ2-5 TRBV28 ASSFNGLAEETQY
TRBJ2-1 TRBV27 ASSSPFTSGNYNEQF
TRBJ2-1 TRBV12-5 ASGTGQGYNEQF
TRBJ1-1 TRBV30 AWAGERTEAF
TRBJ2-7 TRBV28 ASSIPRQAVYEQY
TRBJ2-1 TRBV5-1 ASSPGLAENEQF
TRBJ2-1 TRBV12-5 ASGLVRGYNEQF
TRBJ1-4 TRBV9 ASSVSGRGYEKLF
TRBJ1-2 TRBV29-1 SVTDLPYGYT
TRBJ1-5 TRBV2 ASRGQAPVVSNQPQH
TRBJ1-1 TRBV6-6 ASSYSETNTEAF
TRBJ2-7 TRBV28 ASSLMTSGRNEQY
TRBJ2-1 TRBV30 AWSVTGGDEQF